This TCR beta chain is drawn from a study of tumor and adjacent non-tumor tissue in lung cancer. A modified ARM-PCR protocol with three rounds of nested PCR amplified TCRbeta. Each CDR3 protein gets one entry after TCRdb re-called the multiplex PCR reads with MiXCR. The table records about 100,000 distinct CDR3 sequences, around three fifths of them present only once. A remark on this clonotype: Its antigen is still unknown.

The CDR3 contains 17 residues. Looked up from germline, CDR1 is DFQATT and CDR2 is SNEGSKA (reference sequence). The template was RNA from unsorted bulk tissue. This non-tumor lung sample came from over 3 cm beyond the tumor edge. Study-level findings and limits: Significantly higher TCR diversity was found in tumor than normal lung.

The chain couples TRBV20-1 to TRBJ2-2; 10 bases match TRBD2. The sequencing sample was made of distant non-tumor lung tissue. The source is a man younger than 45 with non-small cell lung cancer. CDR3 in amino acids: CITRPPSGRGLHGELFF. The CDR3 DNA reads as TGCATTACTAGACCACCTAGCGGGAGAGGGCTTCACGGGGAGCTGTTTTTT.